A selection of T cell receptor beta chains follows, all from one sample in a study of blood T cell repertoires in COVID-19. Profiling relied on immunoSEQ multiplex PCR, and the TCRdb table lists in-frame clones only, not all of them. The sample contains 150,000 to 200,000 clones, about 80% of which appear only once. The sample consisted of peripheral blood. Receptors were obtained from a man aged 55 to 70 with acute or convalescent COVID-19. Both conserved end residues are part of each CDR3. The D gene is left open where the match is weak. Rows give clone size only sometimes, using once, few, many, or a class for an expanded clone.

v_call: TRBV12-3/TRBV12-4; d_call: -; j_call: TRBJ2-3; clone_size: once; cdr3_aa: CASSGGGTDTQYF; cdr3_nt: TGTGCCAGCAGCGGAGGGGGCACAGATACGCAGTATTTT
v_call: TRBV5-1; d_call: TRBD1; j_call: TRBJ2-7; clone_size: once; cdr3_aa: CASSLDRERYEQYF; cdr3_nt: TGCGCCAGCAGCCTGGACAGGGAGAGATACGAGCAGTACTTC
v_call: TRBV9; d_call: TRBD2; j_call: TRBJ2-7; clone_size: few; cdr3_aa: CASSVTGGSSYEQYF; cdr3_nt: TGTGCCAGCAGCGTCACGGGGGGGAGCTCCTACGAGCAGTACTTC
v_call: TRBV6-5; d_call: -; j_call: TRBJ2-3; clone_size: -; cdr3_aa: CASSPQGSLTDTQYF; cdr3_nt: TGTGCCAGCAGTCCACAGGGCTCGCTCACAGATACGCAGTATTTT
v_call: TRBV6-5; d_call: -; j_call: TRBJ2-3; clone_size: -; cdr3_aa: CASSYSSEGGTDTQYF; cdr3_nt: TGTGCCAGCAGTTACTCTTCGGAGGGGGGGACAGATACGCAGTATTTT
v_call: TRBV7-8; d_call: TRBD1; j_call: TRBJ1-2; clone_size: -; cdr3_aa: CASSLGTGGFSSYGYTF; cdr3_nt: TGTGCCAGCAGCTTAGGGACAGGGGGGTTTAGTAGCTATGGCTACACCTTC
v_call: TRBV3-1/TRBV3-2; d_call: -; j_call: TRBJ2-4; clone_size: -; cdr3_aa: CASSQGPYTKNIQYF; cdr3_nt: TGTGCCAGCAGCCAAGGGCCGTACACCAAAAACATTCAGTACTTC
v_call: TRBV9; d_call: TRBD1; j_call: TRBJ2-3; clone_size: -; cdr3_aa: CASSPNPGQGDSDTQYF; cdr3_nt: TGTGCCAGCAGCCCAAATCCAGGACAGGGAGATTCAGATACGCAGTATTTT
v_call: TRBV12-3/TRBV12-4; d_call: -; j_call: TRBJ2-3; clone_size: -; cdr3_aa: CASSLGPTDTQYF; cdr3_nt: TGTGCCAGCAGTTTGGGGCCCACAGATACGCAGTATTTT
v_call: TRBV10-1; d_call: TRBD2; j_call: TRBJ2-1; clone_size: -; cdr3_aa: CASSEAVAGGRVLNEQFF; cdr3_nt: TGCGCCAGCAGTGAGGCCGTAGCGGGGGGGCGAGTTTTAAATGAGCAGTTCTTC
v_call: TRBV9; d_call: TRBD1; j_call: TRBJ1-1; clone_size: -; cdr3_aa: CASSPLQGAREAFF; cdr3_nt: TGTGCCAGCAGCCCTCTACAGGGGGCCCGTGAAGCTTTCTTT
v_call: TRBV2; d_call: -; j_call: TRBJ2-1; clone_size: -; cdr3_aa: CASSTGSYNEQFF; cdr3_nt: TGTGCCAGCAGTACGGGGTCCTACAATGAGCAGTTCTTC
v_call: TRBV2; d_call: TRBD1; j_call: TRBJ2-5; clone_size: -; cdr3_aa: CASTGQVRETQYF; cdr3_nt: TGTGCCAGCACCGGACAGGTCCGAGAGACCCAGTACTTC
v_call: TRBV30; d_call: -; j_call: TRBJ1-2; clone_size: few; cdr3_aa: CAWSPGRGGYTF; cdr3_nt: TGTGCCTGGAGTCCAGGGAGGGGTGGCTACACCTTC
v_call: TRBV7-2; d_call: -; j_call: TRBJ1-5; clone_size: -; cdr3_aa: CASSPQIDQPQHF; cdr3_nt: TGTGCCAGCAGCCCTCAGATCGATCAGCCCCAGCATTTT
v_call: TRBV7-9; d_call: -; j_call: TRBJ2-4; clone_size: -; cdr3_aa: CASSSPEGAAKNIQYF; cdr3_nt: TGTGCCAGCAGCTCCCCAGAAGGGGCCGCCAAAAACATTCAGTACTTC
v_call: TRBV6-6; d_call: -; j_call: TRBJ1-2; clone_size: few; cdr3_aa: CASRRALGYTF; cdr3_nt: TGTGCCAGCAGGCGCGCGCTTGGCTACACCTTC
v_call: TRBV4-2; d_call: TRBD2; j_call: TRBJ2-3; clone_size: -; cdr3_aa: CASSQDIGSGAFTDTQYF; cdr3_nt: TGTGCCAGCAGCCAAGATATAGGTAGCGGGGCGTTCACAGATACGCAGTATTTT
v_call: TRBV27; d_call: TRBD1; j_call: TRBJ2-7; clone_size: few; cdr3_aa: CASSLSRQGASYEQYF; cdr3_nt: TGTGCCAGCAGTTTATCCCGACAGGGGGCTTCCTACGAGCAGTACTTC
v_call: TRBV6-2/TRBV6-3; d_call: -; j_call: TRBJ2-5; clone_size: -; cdr3_aa: CASSLGTASMTQYF; cdr3_nt: TGTGCCAGCAGTCTCGGGACTGCAAGTATGACCCAGTACTTC
v_call: TRBV11-1; d_call: -; j_call: TRBJ2-3; clone_size: -; cdr3_aa: CASSLAPLADTQYF; cdr3_nt: TGTGCCAGCAGCTTAGCCCCACTAGCAGATACGCAGTATTTT
v_call: TRBV15; d_call: -; j_call: TRBJ1-1; clone_size: -; cdr3_aa: CATSTTRGAVVEAFF; cdr3_nt: TGTGCCACCAGCACAACGCGGGGGGCGGTGGTTGAAGCTTTCTTT
v_call: TRBV7-6; d_call: TRBD1; j_call: TRBJ2-7; clone_size: -; cdr3_aa: CASSLVGGQGVQYF; cdr3_nt: TGTGCCAGCAGCTTAGTTGGGGGACAGGGAGTGCAGTACTTC
v_call: TRBV7-3; d_call: TRBD1; j_call: TRBJ1-1; clone_size: -; cdr3_aa: CASSPNGQAPEAFF; cdr3_nt: TGTGCCAGCAGCCCGAACGGACAGGCCCCTGAGGCTTTCTTT
v_call: TRBV9; d_call: TRBD1; j_call: TRBJ1-2; clone_size: -; cdr3_aa: CASSASTGLEYGYTF; cdr3_nt: TGTGCCAGCAGCGCTTCGACAGGGTTGGAATATGGCTACACCTTC
v_call: TRBV29-1; d_call: -; j_call: TRBJ2-7; clone_size: -; cdr3_aa: CSVEDYTGKSYEQYF; cdr3_nt: TGCAGCGTTGAAGATTATACAGGAAAATCCTACGAGCAGTACTTC
v_call: TRBV11-3; d_call: -; j_call: TRBJ1-1; clone_size: -; cdr3_aa: CASSLRETTEAFF; cdr3_nt: TGTGCCAGCAGCTTAAGGGAGACCACTGAAGCTTTCTTT
v_call: TRBV7-2; d_call: TRBD2; j_call: TRBJ2-3; clone_size: -; cdr3_aa: CASSSSGGTDTQYF; cdr3_nt: TGTGCCAGCAGCTCTAGCGGGGGAACAGATACGCAGTATTTT
v_call: TRBV6-1; d_call: -; j_call: TRBJ1-5; clone_size: -; cdr3_aa: CASSEAPGGSNQPQHF; cdr3_nt: TGTGCCAGCAGTGAAGCTCCGGGTGGAAGCAATCAGCCCCAGCATTTT
v_call: TRBV5-6; d_call: TRBD1; j_call: TRBJ1-2; clone_size: once; cdr3_aa: CASSEVFSGGIYGYTF; cdr3_nt: TGTGCCAGCAGCGAGGTTTTTTCAGGGGGCATCTATGGCTACACCTTC
v_call: TRBV7-8; d_call: TRBD1; j_call: TRBJ1-3; clone_size: -; cdr3_aa: CASSRGTASGNTIYF; cdr3_nt: TGTGCCAGCAGCCGAGGGACAGCCTCTGGAAACACCATATATTTT
v_call: TRBV4-1; d_call: TRBD1; j_call: TRBJ1-2; clone_size: -; cdr3_aa: CASSHLIRQGGWGYTF; cdr3_nt: TGCGCCAGCAGCCACTTAATACGACAGGGGGGGTGGGGCTACACCTTC
v_call: TRBV9; d_call: -; j_call: TRBJ2-3; clone_size: -; cdr3_aa: CASSVGSQGTDTQYF; cdr3_nt: TGTGCCAGCAGCGTAGGAAGTCAGGGCACAGATACGCAGTATTTT
v_call: TRBV7-3; d_call: TRBD1; j_call: TRBJ2-3; clone_size: -; cdr3_aa: CASSLTGSDTQYF; cdr3_nt: TGTGCCAGCAGCTTGACAGGGTCAGATACGCAGTATTTT
v_call: TRBV5-6; d_call: TRBD1; j_call: TRBJ1-2; clone_size: few; cdr3_aa: CASSYGTGDSGYTF; cdr3_nt: TGTGCCAGCAGTTACGGGACAGGGGACTCGGGCTACACCTTC
v_call: TRBV7-3; d_call: TRBD2; j_call: TRBJ2-1; clone_size: -; cdr3_aa: CASSLLSGGYEQFF; cdr3_nt: TGTGCCAGCAGCCTTCTGAGCGGGGGCTATGAGCAGTTCTTC
v_call: TRBV10-3; d_call: TRBD1; j_call: TRBJ2-7; clone_size: -; cdr3_aa: CAISDGGQGAGEQYF; cdr3_nt: TGTGCCATCAGTGATGGGGGACAGGGGGCGGGGGAGCAGTACTTC